One sample yielded the 11 T cell receptor beta chains listed below, sequenced in a study of Graves' ophthalmopathy and Graves' hyperthyroidism. Transcripts of RNA were the source for amplifying TCR beta CDR3 regions. Amplification began with first-round RT-PCR using HTBI primers, then second-round multiplex PCR was performed. TCRdb fed the multiplex PCR reads into MiXCR, producing one record per CDR3 protein. The profile shows roughly 410,000 distinct CDR3 sequences, 15% of them singletons. The sequencing input was peripheral blood. The source is a woman under 30 with stable Graves' hyperthyroidism.

This clonotype was picked up many times. This sequence joins TRBV7-2 and TRBJ1-2; 10 bases fit TRBD1. The CDR3 spans 16 residues. Per germline, CDR1 SGHTA and CDR2 FQGNSA. Trimming at V came to 0 bases and at J to 3 bases, leaving 4 bases not matched to a gene. The CDR3 bases are TGTGCCAGCAGCTTAGCTGGGACAGGGGTAGACTATGGCTACACCTTC. This gives the protein CASSLAGTGVDYGYTF. Full variable domain (remainder filled in from reference TRBV7-2 and TRBJ1-2): GAGVSQSPSNKVTEKGKDVELRCDPISGHTALYWYRQSLGQGLEFLIYFQGNSAPDKSGLPSDRFSAERTGGSVSTLTIQRTQQEDSAVYLCASSLAGTGVDYGYTFGSGTRLTVV.

In its sample, this clonotype was seen a few times. The V call is TRBV25-1, the J call TRBJ1-1, with D perhaps matching TRBD1 (6 bases). V lost 11 bases, J lost 4 bases, and 11 bases lay in between. The CDR3 length is 11 residues. CDR1 is MGHDK and CDR2 is SYGVNS in the germline V gene. The CDR3 is CAPKGGTEAFF. CDR3 DNA sequence: TGTGCCCCGAAGGGGGGCACTGAAGCTTTCTTT.

This clonotype showed up many times. The chain has TRBV12-3 or TRBV12-4 and TRBJ2-2; D is perhaps TRBD1 (6 bases). The length of the CDR3 is 14 residues. V gave up 6 bases and J gave up 0 bases, with 8 bases separating them. CDR3 region: CASSRTANTGELFF. As DNA, the CDR3 is TGTGCCAGCAGCAGGACAGCGAACACCGGGGAGCTGTTTTTT.

This clonotype was counted at least ten times. The chain employs TRBV19 and TRBJ1-5, with TRBD1 matching 7 bases. Germline V gene data show CDR1 as LNHDA and CDR2 as SQIVND (reference sequence). This CDR3 spans 16 amino acids. The J segment lost 7 bases and the V segment lost 5 bases, leaving 14 bases of the junction unmatched. The CDR3 bases are TGTGCCAGTAGTTGGTCGACAGGGAGCGGAGGACAGCCCCAGCATTTT. Translated: CASSWSTGSGGQPQHF. Looking up the rest from reference TRBV19 and TRBJ1-5 gives the full variable domain: DGGITQSPKYLFRKEGQNVTLSCEQNLNHDAMYWYRQDPGQGLRLIYYSQIVNDFQKGDIAEGYSVSREKKESFPLTVTSAQKNPTAFYLCASSWSTGSGGQPQHFGDGTRLSIL.

The chain recombines TRBV27 with TRBJ1-1, with TRBD1 matching 8 bases. V dropped 10 bases and J dropped 0; count of bases not matched to a gene: 13. The germline gives CDR1 MNHEY, CDR2 SMNVEV (reference sequence). The CDR3 is 16 residues long. The chain's CDR3 is CAIWVIQGGMNTEAFF. The DNA of the CDR3 is TGTGCCATCTGGGTCATACAGGGGGGGATGAACACTGAAGCTTTCTTT.

This clonotype has at least ten counts. The genes are TRBV12-3 or TRBV12-4 and TRBJ2-5, with TRBD2 identical over 7 bases. This CDR3 spans 14 amino acids. The V and J ends lost 5 bases and 5 bases, in that order; junction bases with no gene match: 8. CDR3 DNA: TGTGCCAGCAGTGCGGGGACTATCAGGGAGACCCAGTACTTC. Translated, it gives CASSAGTIRETQYF.

This clonotype was counted at least ten times. J is TRBJ2-5 and V is TRBV12-3 or TRBV12-4, with a possible D match to TRBD2 (6 bases). This CDR3 region has 13 residues. V was shortened by 6 bases and J by 5 bases, with 13 bases between the two germline ends. CDR3 amino acids: CASRMGGRETQYF. As DNA, the CDR3 is TGTGCCAGCAGGATGGGAGGACGGGAGACCCAGTACTTC.

The chain employs TRBV12-3 or TRBV12-4 and TRBJ2-2; TRBD1 agrees at 10 bases. With 2 bases clipped from V and 6 bases from J, the junction kept 6 bases outside the gene matches. CDR3 length: 16 residues. CDR3 in amino acids: CASSLYGTGVPGELFF. The CDR3, as DNA: TGTGCCAGCAGTTTATATGGGACAGGGGTTCCCGGGGAGCTGTTTTTT.

This clonotype showed up many times. The chain is built from TRBV7-2 and TRBJ2-5, with TRBD2 matching 10 bases. There are 15 residues in the CDR3. The V gene's germline CDR1 is SGHTA and CDR2 FQGNSA. V trimming: 6 bases; J trimming: 2 bases; junction bases outside the gene matches: 6. CDR3 coding DNA: TGTGCCAGCAGTGAGCGGGGGGGCCGACAAGAGACCCAGTACTTC. This codes for CASSERGGRQETQYF.

This clonotype was found a few times. The chain links TRBV5-1 to TRBJ1-6, with a possible D match to TRBD1 (5 bases). The CDR3 length is 15 residues. Germline CDR1 is SGHRS and CDR2 is YFSETQ. Trimming removed 4 bases at V and 8 bases at J, with 16 bases between. The DNA for the CDR3 is TGCGCCAGCAGCGCAGGACAAGGAGGGGATTCACCCCTCCACTTT. Residues: CASSAGQGGDSPLHF.

This clonotype was counted once. The chain combines TRBV15 with TRBJ2-7; 7 nucleotides line up with TRBD2. The CDR3 spans 12 residues. Germline CDR1 LNHNV, CDR2 YYDKDF (reference sequence). Trimming took 3 bases from V and 5 from J; bases not matched to a gene: 1. CDR3 DNA: TGTGCCACCAGCAGTGGGGGGGACGAGCAGTACTTC. Encoded protein: CATSSGGDEQYF.